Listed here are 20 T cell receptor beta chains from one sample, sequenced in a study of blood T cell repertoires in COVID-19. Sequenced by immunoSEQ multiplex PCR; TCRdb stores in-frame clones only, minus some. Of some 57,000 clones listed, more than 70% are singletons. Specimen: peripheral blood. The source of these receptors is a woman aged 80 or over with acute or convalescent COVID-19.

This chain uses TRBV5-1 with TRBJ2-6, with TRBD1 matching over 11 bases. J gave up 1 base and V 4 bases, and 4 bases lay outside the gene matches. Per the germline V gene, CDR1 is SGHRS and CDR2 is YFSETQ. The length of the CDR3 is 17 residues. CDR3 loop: CASSVGTGGSGANVLTF. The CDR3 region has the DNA TGCGCCAGCAGCGTTGGGACAGGGGGTTCTGGGGCCAACGTCCTGACTTTC. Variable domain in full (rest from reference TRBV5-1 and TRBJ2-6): KAGVTQTPRYLIKTRGQQVTLSCSPISGHRSVSWYQQTPGQGLQFLFEYFSETQRNKGNFPGRFSGRQFSNSRSEMNVSTLELGDSALYLCASSVGTGGSGANVLTFGAGSRLTVL.

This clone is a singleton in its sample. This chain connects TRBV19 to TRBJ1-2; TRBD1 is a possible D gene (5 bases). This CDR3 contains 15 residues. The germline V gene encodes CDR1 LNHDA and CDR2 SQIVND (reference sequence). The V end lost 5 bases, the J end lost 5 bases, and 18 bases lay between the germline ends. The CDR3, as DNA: TGTGCCAGTAGTCTCCGCAGTGACAGCTCTTATGGCTACACCTTC. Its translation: CASSLRSDSSYGYTF.

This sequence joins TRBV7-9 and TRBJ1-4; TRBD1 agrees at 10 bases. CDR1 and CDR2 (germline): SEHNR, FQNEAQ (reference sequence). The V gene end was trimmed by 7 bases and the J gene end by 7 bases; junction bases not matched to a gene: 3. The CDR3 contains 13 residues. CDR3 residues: CASNGQGGEKLFF. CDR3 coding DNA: TGTGCCAGCAATGGACAGGGGGGTGAAAAACTGTTTTTT.

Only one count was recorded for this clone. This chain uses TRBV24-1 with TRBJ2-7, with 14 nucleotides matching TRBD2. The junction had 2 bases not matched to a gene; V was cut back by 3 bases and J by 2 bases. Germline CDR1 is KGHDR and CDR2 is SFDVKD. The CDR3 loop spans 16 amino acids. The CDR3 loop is CATSDRTSGGTYEQYV. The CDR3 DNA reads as TGTGCCACCAGTGATCGGACTAGCGGGGGGACCTACGAGCAGTACGTC.

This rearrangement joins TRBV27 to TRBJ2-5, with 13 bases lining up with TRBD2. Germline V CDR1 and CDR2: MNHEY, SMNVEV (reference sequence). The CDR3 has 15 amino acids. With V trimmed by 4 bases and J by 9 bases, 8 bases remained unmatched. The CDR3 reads CASSSMGLAGKAQYF. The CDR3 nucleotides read TGTGCCAGCAGTTCGATGGGACTAGCGGGAAAGGCCCAGTACTTC.

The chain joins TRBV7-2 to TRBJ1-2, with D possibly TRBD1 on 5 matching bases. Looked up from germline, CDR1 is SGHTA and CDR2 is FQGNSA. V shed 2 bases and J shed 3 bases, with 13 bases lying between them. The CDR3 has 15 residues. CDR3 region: CASSLSFGRDYGYTF. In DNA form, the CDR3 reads TGTGCCAGCAGCTTATCCTTCGGCAGGGACTATGGCTACACCTTC.

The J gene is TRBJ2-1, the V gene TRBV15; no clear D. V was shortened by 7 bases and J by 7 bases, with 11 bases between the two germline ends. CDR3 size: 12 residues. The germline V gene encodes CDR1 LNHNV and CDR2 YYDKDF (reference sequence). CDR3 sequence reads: CATTAGVNEQFF. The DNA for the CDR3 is TGTGCCACCACTGCAGGTGTGAATGAGCAGTTCTTC.

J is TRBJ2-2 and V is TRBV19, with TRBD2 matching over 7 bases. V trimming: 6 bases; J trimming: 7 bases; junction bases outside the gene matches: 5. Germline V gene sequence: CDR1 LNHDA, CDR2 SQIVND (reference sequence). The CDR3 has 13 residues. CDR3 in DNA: TGTGCCAGTAGCCGAGGACTAGACGGGGAGCTGTTTTTT. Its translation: CASSRGLDGELFF.

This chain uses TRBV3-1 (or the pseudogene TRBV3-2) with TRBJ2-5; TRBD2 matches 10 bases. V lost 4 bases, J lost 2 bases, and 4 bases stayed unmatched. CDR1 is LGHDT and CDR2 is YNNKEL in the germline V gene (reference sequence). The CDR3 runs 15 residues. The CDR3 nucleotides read TGTGCCAGCAGCCTCGGACTAGCGGTTCAAGAGACCCAGTACTTC. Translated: CASSLGLAVQETQYF.

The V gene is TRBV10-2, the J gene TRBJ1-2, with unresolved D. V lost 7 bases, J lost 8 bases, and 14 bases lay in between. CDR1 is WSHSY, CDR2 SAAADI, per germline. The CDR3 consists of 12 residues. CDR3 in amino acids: CASTPGMYGYTF. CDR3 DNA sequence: TGCGCCAGCACCCCGGGGATGTACGGCTACACCTTC.

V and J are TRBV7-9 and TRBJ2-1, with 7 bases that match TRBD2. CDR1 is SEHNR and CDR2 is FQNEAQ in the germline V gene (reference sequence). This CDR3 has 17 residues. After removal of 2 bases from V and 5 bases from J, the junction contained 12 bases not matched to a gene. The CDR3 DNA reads TGTGCCAGCAGCTTAAGGGCGGGAGCCTTCCTAAACAATGAGCAGTTCTTC. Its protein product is CASSLRAGAFLNNEQFF. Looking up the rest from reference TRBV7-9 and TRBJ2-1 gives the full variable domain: DTGVSQNPRHKITKRGQNVTFRCDPISEHNRLYWYRQTLGQGPEFLTYFQNEAQLEKSRLLSDRFSAERPKGSFSTLEIQRTEQGDSAMYLCASSLRAGAFLNNEQFFGPGTRLTVL.

CDR3 DNA: TGTGCCAGCAGCTTAGGACAGTTCTATGGCTACACCTTC. This encodes CASSLGQFYGYTF. J is TRBJ1-2 and V is TRBV7-2; D is possibly TRBD1 (5 bases). CDR1 is SGHTA and CDR2 is FQGNSA in the germline V gene. CDR3 size: 13 residues. Trimming stripped 1 base from V and 4 bases from J, with 7 bases between.

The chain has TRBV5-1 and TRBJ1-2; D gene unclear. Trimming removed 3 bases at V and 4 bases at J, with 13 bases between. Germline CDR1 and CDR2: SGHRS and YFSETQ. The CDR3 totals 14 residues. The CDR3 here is CASSSFESGYGYTF. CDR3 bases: TGCGCCAGCAGCTCGTTTGAGTCGGGCTATGGCTACACCTTC.

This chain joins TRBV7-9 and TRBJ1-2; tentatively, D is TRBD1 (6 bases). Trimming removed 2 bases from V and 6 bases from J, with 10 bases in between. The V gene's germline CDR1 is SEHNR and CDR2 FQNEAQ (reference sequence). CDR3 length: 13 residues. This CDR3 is CASSLKGGHGYTF. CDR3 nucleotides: TGTGCCAGCAGCTTAAAGGGGGGGCATGGCTACACCTTC. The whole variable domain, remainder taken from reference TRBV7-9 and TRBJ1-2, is DTGVSQNPRHKITKRGQNVTFRCDPISEHNRLYWYRQTLGQGPEFLTYFQNEAQLEKSRLLSDRFSAERPKGSFSTLEIQRTEQGDSAMYLCASSLKGGHGYTFGSGTRLTVV.

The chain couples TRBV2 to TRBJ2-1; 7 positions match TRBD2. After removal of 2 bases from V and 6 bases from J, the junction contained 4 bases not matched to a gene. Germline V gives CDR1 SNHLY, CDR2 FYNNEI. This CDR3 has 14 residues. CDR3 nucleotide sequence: TGTGCCAGCAGTGAATTGTGGGGGGGCAATGAGCAGTTCTTC. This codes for CASSELWGGNEQFF.

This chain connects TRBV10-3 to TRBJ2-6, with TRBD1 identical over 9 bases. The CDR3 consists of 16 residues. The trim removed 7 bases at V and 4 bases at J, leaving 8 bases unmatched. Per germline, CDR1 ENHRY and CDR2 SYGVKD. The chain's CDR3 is CAINPGTGSGANVLTF. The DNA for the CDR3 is TGTGCCATCAACCCCGGGACAGGGAGCGGGGCCAACGTCCTGACTTTC.

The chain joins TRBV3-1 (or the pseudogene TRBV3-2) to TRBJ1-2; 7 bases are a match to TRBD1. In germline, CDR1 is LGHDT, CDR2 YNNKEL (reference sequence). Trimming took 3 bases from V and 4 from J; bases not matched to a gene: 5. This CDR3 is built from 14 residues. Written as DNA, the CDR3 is TGTGCCAGCAGCCAGAAGACAGGGAGCTATGGCTACACCTTC. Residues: CASSQKTGSYGYTF.

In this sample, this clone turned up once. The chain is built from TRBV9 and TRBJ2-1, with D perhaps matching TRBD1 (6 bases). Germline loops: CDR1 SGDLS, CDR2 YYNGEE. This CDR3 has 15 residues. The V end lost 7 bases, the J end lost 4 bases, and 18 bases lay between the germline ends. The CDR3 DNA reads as TGTGCCAGCGGTAGAGGGGGAGAGGTTTACAATGAGCAGTTCTTC. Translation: CASGRGGEVYNEQFF.

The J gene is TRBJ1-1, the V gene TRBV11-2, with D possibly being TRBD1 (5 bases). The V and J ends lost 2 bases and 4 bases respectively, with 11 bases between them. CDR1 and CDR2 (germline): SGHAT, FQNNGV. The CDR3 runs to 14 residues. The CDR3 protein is CASSLFGGSTEAFF. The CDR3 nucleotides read TGTGCCAGCAGCTTATTCGGGGGGTCCACTGAAGCTTTCTTT.

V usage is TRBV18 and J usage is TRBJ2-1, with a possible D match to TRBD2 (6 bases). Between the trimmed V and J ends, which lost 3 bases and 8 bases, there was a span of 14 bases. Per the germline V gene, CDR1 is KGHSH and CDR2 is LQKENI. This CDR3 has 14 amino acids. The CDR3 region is CASSPRTSNHEQFF. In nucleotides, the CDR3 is TGTGCCAGCTCACCGCGAACTAGCAACCATGAGCAGTTCTTC.